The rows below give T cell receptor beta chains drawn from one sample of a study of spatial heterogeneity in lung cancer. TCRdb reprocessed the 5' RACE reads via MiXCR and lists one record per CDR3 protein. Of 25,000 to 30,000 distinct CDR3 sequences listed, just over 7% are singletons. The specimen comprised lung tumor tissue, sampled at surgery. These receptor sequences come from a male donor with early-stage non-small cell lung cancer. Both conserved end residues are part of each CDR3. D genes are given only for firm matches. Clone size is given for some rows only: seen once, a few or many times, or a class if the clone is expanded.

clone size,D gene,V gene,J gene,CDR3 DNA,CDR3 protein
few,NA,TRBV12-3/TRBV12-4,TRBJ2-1,TGTGCCAGCAGTTGGGGGGGCGCGAGGGATGAGCAGTTCTTC,CASSWGGARDEQFF
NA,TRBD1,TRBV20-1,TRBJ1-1,TGCAGTGCTAGAGACAGGACAGGGATTACTGAAGCTTTCTTT,CSARDRTGITEAFF
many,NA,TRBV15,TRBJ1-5,TGTGCCACCAGCAGAGAGAAGCACAGCCTTCAACATTTT,CATSREKHSLQHF
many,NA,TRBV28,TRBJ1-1,TGTGCCAGCACCCGCGCGGACAGTACGAACACTGAAGCTTTCTTT,CASTRADSTNTEAFF
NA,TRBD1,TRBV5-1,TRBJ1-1,TGCGCCAGCAGCCTGTGGACAGGGAAGGAGACTGAAGCTTTCTTT,CASSLWTGKETEAFF
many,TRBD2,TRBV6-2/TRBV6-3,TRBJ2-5,TGTGCCAGCAGTTACCGACCTTGGGAGGGCCAAGAGACCCAGTACTTC,CASSYRPWEGQETQYF
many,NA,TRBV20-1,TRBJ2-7,TGCAGTGCTCGCCGGGACACCCTTTCCTACGAGCAGTACTTC,CSARRDTLSYEQYF
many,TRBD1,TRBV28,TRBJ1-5,TGTGCCAGCAGTCTCACCCCGGGACAGGGGGCAGGATTTCAGCCCCAGCATTTT,CASSLTPGQGAGFQPQHF
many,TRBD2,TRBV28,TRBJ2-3,TGTGCCAGCAGTACGGGGGGAGAGGGCACAGATACGCAGTATTTT,CASSTGGEGTDTQYF
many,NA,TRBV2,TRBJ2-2,TGTGCCAGCAGGCCCATTACCGGGGAGCTGTTTTTT,CASRPITGELFF
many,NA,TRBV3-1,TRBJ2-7,TGTGCCAGCAGCCTCCCGGGACAAAACGACGAGCAGTACTTC,CASSLPGQNDEQYF